This TCR beta chain was obtained from a study of cytomegalovirus exposure and HLA in healthy donors. General study findings and limits: The classifier was said to identify cytomegalovirus status with high specificity and sensitivity. Immune exposure was documented only through CMV serostatus.

Researchers ran the PCR with 60 Vbeta and 13 Jbeta primers. Clones were sequenced by immunoSEQ multiplex PCR, and TCRdb holds only the in-frame ones, with some missing. Among about 190,000 clones listed, roughly three quarters were seen once. Germline CDR1 reads SGHTA; CDR2 reads FQGNSA. V was shortened by 1 base and J by 7 bases, with 14 bases between the two germline ends. The CDR3 is 15 amino acids. On this clone itself: Its antigen is not identified.

The sequenced material came from PBMCs. This TCR came from a woman in her 50s in good health and CMV-seronegative. V and J are TRBV7-2 and TRBJ2-1, with D maybe TRBD1 (6 bases). CDR3 residues: CASSLEGVSGNEQFF. The CDR3 DNA reads as TGTGCCAGCAGCTTAGAGGGGGTGTCTGGGAATGAGCAGTTCTTC.